The next 8 T cell receptor beta chains were all read from a single sample in a study of blood T cell repertoires in COVID-19. Produced via immunoSEQ multiplex PCR; TCRdb's table is partial and in-frame only. The table includes around 380,000 clones, 70% to 90% detected once. Sequencing was performed on PBMCs or T cells enriched from blood (not recorded which). Receptors originate from a man aged 30 to 45 who had recovered from COVID-19.

This chain links TRBV30 with TRBJ1-3; TRBD1 aligns across 7 bases. Trimming took 2 bases from V and 4 from J; bases not matched to a gene: 11. The CDR3 sequence is 16 residues long. CDR1 is GTSNPN and CDR2 is SVGIG in the germline V gene (reference sequence). Here the CDR3 reads CAWSSTGPRRGNTIYF. CDR3 nucleotide sequence: TGTGCCTGGAGTTCGACAGGGCCACGGCGAGGAAACACCATATATTTT.

This chain uses TRBV6-1 with TRBJ1-1, with 9 nucleotides matching TRBD1. The V and J ends lost 4 bases and 4 bases, in that order; junction bases with no gene match: 1. Germline CDR1 MNHNS, CDR2 SASEGT. CDR3 length: 13 amino acids. The CDR3 here is CASSGDRVTEAFF. CDR3 DNA sequence: TGTGCCAGCAGTGGGGACAGGGTCACTGAAGCTTTCTTT.

The genes are TRBV19 and TRBJ2-7; perhaps TRBD1 as D (5 bases). The germline gives CDR1 LNHDA, CDR2 SQIVND (reference sequence). The CDR3 consists of 11 residues. Trimming left V 5 bases short and J 7 bases short, with 9 bases between. The CDR3 is CASSGHGEQYF. CDR3 DNA: TGTGCCAGTAGTGGACACGGAGAGCAGTACTTC.

The genes are TRBV2 and TRBJ1-4, with TRBD1 identical over 8 bases. This CDR3 comprises 15 residues. CDR1 is SNHLY and CDR2 is FYNNEI in the germline V gene. V lost 1 base to trimming and J lost 8 bases; unmatched junction nucleotides: 6. CDR3 sequence: CASSEGTGLWEKLFF. The DNA for the CDR3 is TGTGCCAGCAGTGAAGGGACAGGGTTGTGGGAAAAACTGTTTTTT. Supplemented by reference TRBV2 and TRBJ1-4, the full variable domain reads EPEVTQTPSHQVTQMGQEVILRCVPISNHLYFYWYRQILGQKVEFLVSFYNNEISEKSEIFDDQFSVERPDGSNFTLKIRSTKLEDSAMYFCASSEGTGLWEKLFFGSGTQLSVL.

This chain connects TRBV18 to TRBJ2-1, with a weak D call TRBD2 (6 bases). Trimming removed 0 bases from V and 2 bases from J, with 8 bases in between. CDR1 and CDR2 (germline): KGHSH, LQKENI. CDR3 length: 15 residues. The CDR3 region has the DNA TGTGCCAGCTCACCACCTGCTAGCGCCTACAATGAGCAGTTCTTC. Translation gives CASSPPASAYNEQFF.

The J gene is TRBJ1-6, the V gene TRBV19; 7 nucleotides match TRBD1. Germline V gene sequence: CDR1 LNHDA, CDR2 SQIVND (reference sequence). This CDR3 contains 15 residues. The trim removed 11 bases at V and 10 bases at J, leaving 17 bases unmatched. The CDR3 DNA is TGTGCCTCCCAGGAGGGCAGGGGGTACGACTCACCCCTCCACTTT. Protein sequence: CASQEGRGYDSPLHF.

V and J are TRBV6-2 or TRBV6-3 and TRBJ2-7; 9 bases fit TRBD2. Trimming at V came to 5 bases and at J to 4 bases, leaving 6 bases not matched to a gene. Germline V gene lookup returns CDR1 MNHEY and CDR2 SVGEGT. The CDR3 covers 14 residues. The CDR3 DNA reads as TGTGCCAGCAGTCAAACTAGCGGGCATTACGAGCAGTACTTC. Translated, it gives CASSQTSGHYEQYF.

The chain links TRBV5-1 to TRBJ2-5; 8 bases align to TRBD1. The CDR3 covers 16 residues. Germline loops: CDR1 SGHRS, CDR2 YFSETQ. V shed 2 bases and J 2 bases; nucleotides not matched to a gene: 8. CDR3 sequence reads: CASSFGQGVGQETQYF. CDR3 nucleotide sequence: TGCGCCAGCAGCTTCGGACAGGGAGTGGGTCAAGAGACCCAGTACTTC.